This T cell receptor beta chain was sequenced during a study of T cell changes during pregnancy in multiple sclerosis. Germline V gene data show CDR1 as MDHEN and CDR2 as SYDVKM. V dropped 2 bases and J dropped 2 bases, with 10 bases sitting between them. This CDR3 has 15 residues. Assay used: immunoSEQ multiplex PCR; TCRdb lists only in-frame clones, some missing. Found here are tens of thousands of clones, just over 90% of them singletons; the top ten hold less than 0.75%. The chain recombines TRBV28 with TRBJ2-1; TRBD2 might be the D (6 bases). The specimen comprised CD4+ T cells from peripheral blood mononuclear cells, sampled in the third trimester of pregnancy. The clonotype comes from a female donor with multiple sclerosis, enrolled in a pregnancy study. CDR3 nucleotide sequence: TGTGCCAGCAGTTTAGGGGGGATCCCCTACAATGAGCAGTTCTTC. Translated, it gives CASSLGGIPYNEQFF.